The 28 T cell receptor beta chains listed next were all sequenced from one sample in a study of shared clonotypes between healthy human individuals. Assay: immunoSEQ multiplex PCR; the TCRdb copy retains only in-frame clones and omits some. This sample carries roughly 2,000,000 clones, 93% of them seen once, and the ten largest clones take more than 1.5%. Positive CCR7 selection of CD45RO-negative cells yielded the naive CD8 cells, and terminally differentiated effector memory CD45RA+ cells were excluded. The sequenced sample was naive CD8+ T cells from PBMCs. These receptors were taken from a man aged 18 to 29 in good health. Some clones in this sample may be carry-over from other donors' samples.

The chain couples TRBV29-1 to TRBJ2-7; D is uncertain. Germline loops: CDR1 SQVTM, CDR2 ANQGSEA. The CDR3 runs to 13 residues. V shed 5 bases and J shed 4 bases, with 15 bases lying between them. The CDR3 nucleotides read TGCAGCGTTATGTCAGCGTCAGGATACGAGCAGTACTTC. Amino acids: CSVMSASGYEQYF.

V is TRBV5-3 and J is TRBJ1-1; 7 bases align to TRBD1. TRBV5-3 is reported as an ORF; its role is uncertain. V lost 8 bases, J lost 0 bases, and 4 bases stayed unmatched. The CDR3 extends over 13 amino acids. The CDR3 is CASEQGMNTEAFF. Here the CDR3 DNA reads TGTGCCAGCGAACAGGGGATGAACACTGAAGCTTTCTTT.

The genes are TRBV2 and TRBJ2-7, with TRBD2 matching 9 bases. Per the germline V gene, CDR1 is SNHLY and CDR2 is FYNNEI. CDR3 length: 14 amino acids. The ends lost 3 bases at V and 2 bases at J; junction bases unmatched: 2. DNA for the CDR3: TGTGCCAGCAGTGATGCGGGAGGGCCCTACGAGCAGTACTTC. Translation: CASSDAGGPYEQYF.

About this clone: The sample has other DNA sequences that encode this CDR3 too. V and J are TRBV19 and TRBJ2-2, with no clear D. The CDR3 loop spans 12 amino acids. CDR1 LNHDA and CDR2 SQIVND come from the germline V gene (reference sequence). Trimming shortened V by 0 bases and J by 7 bases, and 3 bases separated the two germline ends. CDR3 amino acids: CASSIDGGELFF. DNA for the CDR3: TGTGCCAGTAGTATAGATGGCGGGGAGCTGTTTTTT.

The CDR3 DNA sequence: TGTGCCAGCAGTTACTCGAGAGGGGTGGGTGAAAAACTGTTTTTT. Encoded protein: CASSYSRGVGEKLFF. The chain employs TRBV6-5 and TRBJ1-4; a weak D match, TRBD1 (5 bases). Trimming took off 0 bases at V and 7 bases at J, with 12 bases between the two ends. The length of the CDR3 is 15 residues. Germline CDR1 reads MNHEY; CDR2 reads SVGAGI.

The gene calls are TRBV5-1 and TRBJ2-7; 9 bases fit TRBD2. The J segment lost 1 base and the V segment lost 1 base, leaving 3 bases of the junction unmatched. The CDR3 contains 15 residues. Germline V gene data show CDR1 as SGHRS and CDR2 as YFSETQ. The CDR3 region is CASSLLSGRSYEQYF. The DNA of the CDR3 is TGCGCCAGCAGCTTGCTTAGCGGGAGATCCTACGAGCAGTACTTC.

The genes are TRBV7-9 and TRBJ2-1; D not resolved. The CDR3 has 16 residues. CDR1 is SEHNR and CDR2 is FQNEAQ in the germline V gene (reference sequence). V shed 5 bases and J shed 0 bases, with 14 bases lying between them. The CDR3 DNA reads TGTGCCAGCAGCGACAACCGGGCCAGCTCCTACAATGAGCAGTTCTTC. This sequence encodes CASSDNRASSYNEQFF. The variable domain in full, with the rest retrieved from reference TRBV7-9 and TRBJ2-1, is DTGVSQNPRHKITKRGQNVTFRCDPISEHNRLYWYRQTLGQGPEFLTYFQNEAQLEKSRLLSDRFSAERPKGSFSTLEIQRTEQGDSAMYLCASSDNRASSYNEQFFGPGTRLTVL.

The chain recombines TRBV5-4 with TRBJ2-3, with 10 bases identical to TRBD2. Germline V lookup: CDR1 SGHNT, CDR2 YYREEE (reference sequence). J gave up 5 bases and V 0 bases, and 6 bases lay outside the gene matches. The CDR3 covers 16 residues. This CDR3 reads CASSLAASGREDTQYF. CDR3 DNA sequence: TGTGCCAGCAGCTTGGCGGCTAGCGGGAGAGAAGATACGCAGTATTTT.

With regard to this clone: A read error may account for a junction end that differs from germline. Distinct nucleotide sequences in the sample also encode this CDR3. The J gene is TRBJ2-2, the V gene TRBV7-9; possible D gene TRBD2, 6 bases. Germline CDR1 reads SEHNR; CDR2 reads FQNEAQ (reference sequence). The CDR3 sequence is 14 residues long. The CDR3 nucleotides are TGTGCCAGCAGTTTAGTACTAGCCACCGGGGAGCTGTTTTTT. Protein sequence: CASSLVLATGELFF.

The chain links TRBV5-3 to TRBJ2-3, with TRBD2 matching 9 bases. TRBV5-3 has ORF status, its function being uncertain. Losses at the gene ends were 0 bases for V and 2 bases for J; bases not matched to a gene: 4. The length of the CDR3 is 16 residues. DNA for the CDR3: TGTGCCAGAAGCTTGGTACTAGCGGGTTACACAGATACGCAGTATTTT. Encoded protein: CARSLVLAGYTDTQYF.

The chain combines TRBV7-8 with TRBJ2-1, with TRBD2 matching 7 bases. The germline V gene has CDR1 SGHVS and CDR2 FQNEAQ. V dropped 1 base and J dropped 6; count of bases not matched to a gene: 21. The CDR3 covers 20 residues. Here the CDR3 reads CASSLVMIGAKSGVPNEQFF. The DNA of the CDR3 is TGTGCCAGCAGCTTAGTTATGATAGGGGCTAAAAGCGGGGTCCCCAATGAGCAGTTCTTC.

This clone was detected only a few times. In the same sample, other DNA sequences code for this CDR3. The chain uses TRBV27 and TRBJ2-1, with a tentative D call TRBD2 (5 bases). CDR1 and CDR2 from the germline V gene are MNHEY and SMNVEV (reference sequence). This CDR3 is 14 amino acids long. Between the trimmed V and J ends, which lost 6 bases and 3 bases, there was a span of 12 bases. This chain's CDR3 is CASSLDGLYNEQFF. The CDR3 DNA sequence: TGTGCCAGCAGCTTGGACGGACTCTACAATGAGCAGTTCTTC.

In nucleotides, the CDR3 is TGTGCCAGCAGCCTTACAGGGGGAATTAGCCACGAGCAGTACTTC. This translates into CASSLTGGISHEQYF. The chain has TRBV5-8 and TRBJ2-7, with 8 positions matching TRBD1. Trimming cost V 4 bases and J 5 bases; bases outside gene matches: 11. CDR1 is SGHTS, CDR2 YDEGEE, per germline. CDR3 length: 15 residues.

V gene TRBV13 combines with J gene TRBJ2-7; D gene ambiguous. The CDR3 is 13 residues long. Germline CDR1 reads PRHDT; CDR2 reads FYEKMQ (reference sequence). V lost 0 bases, J lost 4 bases, and 7 bases lay in between. The CDR3 loop reads CASSLGSIYEQYF. CDR3 DNA: TGTGCCAGCAGCTTAGGGTCCATTTACGAGCAGTACTTC.

This chain links TRBV27 with TRBJ2-7; TRBD1 aligns across 9 bases. With V trimmed by 6 bases and J by 2 bases, 8 bases remained unmatched. The CDR3 extends over 15 amino acids. Germline V CDR1 and CDR2: MNHEY, SMNVEV (reference sequence). The CDR3 region is CASRVTGGPTYEQYF. The CDR3 DNA is TGTGCCAGCAGGGTTACAGGGGGCCCAACCTACGAGCAGTACTTC.

The chain combines TRBV19 with TRBJ2-7, with a weak D call TRBD2 (6 bases). The germline V gene has CDR1 LNHDA and CDR2 SQIVND (reference sequence). This CDR3 is 13 amino acids long. With 10 bases removed from V and 3 bases from J, the gap between germline ends came to 16 bases. CDR3 nucleotides: TGTGCCACTCGCGGGGCGGGGAACTACGAGCAGTACTTC. Its translation: CATRGAGNYEQYF.

The chain employs TRBV7-9 and TRBJ2-5; tentatively, D is TRBD2 (5 bases). Germline CDR1 SEHNR, CDR2 FQNEAQ (reference sequence). The CDR3 is 15 residues long. V dropped 3 bases and J dropped 4 bases, with 15 bases sitting between them. In DNA, the CDR3 is TGTGCCAGCAGCTTCAGTCGGTCTGAGGGAGAGACCCAGTACTTC. Protein: CASSFSRSEGETQYF.

J is TRBJ2-1 and V is TRBV4-2; possibly TRBD2 for D (5 bases). Trimming took 1 base from V and 8 from J, leaving 15 bases between them. The CDR3 totals 15 residues. Germline V gives CDR1 LGHNA, CDR2 YNFKEQ. Here the CDR3 DNA reads TGTGCCAGCAGCCAAGTATTCCCAAGTAGCGATGAGCAGTTCTTC. Translating gives CASSQVFPSSDEQFF.

The rearrangement joins TRBV19 to TRBJ2-1; the match to TRBD2 covers 7 bases. J was trimmed by 0 bases and V by 8 bases; bases with no gene match: 4. The CDR3 runs to 14 residues. Germline CDR1 is LNHDA and CDR2 is SQIVND (reference sequence). The CDR3 spells CASASGSSYNEQFF. The CDR3 DNA is TGTGCCAGTGCTAGCGGAAGCTCCTACAATGAGCAGTTCTTC. The full variable domain, completed using reference TRBV19 and TRBJ2-1, is DGGITQSPKYLFRKEGQNVTLSCEQNLNHDAMYWYRQDPGQGLRLIYYSQIVNDFQKGDIAEGYSVSREKKESFPLTVTSAQKNPTAFYLCASASGSSYNEQFFGPGTRLTVL.

The chain is built from TRBV5-8 and TRBJ1-5; 11 bases map to TRBD1. CDR1 SGHTS and CDR2 YDEGEE come from the germline V gene. Trimming at V came to 4 bases and at J to 6 bases, leaving 9 bases not matched to a gene. CDR3 size: 16 residues. CDR3 coding DNA: TGTGCCAGCAGCGGAACGGACAGGGGGCTCAGTCAGCCCCAGCATTTT. This gives the protein CASSGTDRGLSQPQHF.

The chain combines TRBV5-4 with TRBJ2-1; the D gene is possibly TRBD2 (7 bases). Trimming cost V 6 bases and J 4 bases, with 20 bases left between them. Per germline, CDR1 SGHNT and CDR2 YYREEE (reference sequence). The CDR3 contains 16 residues. In DNA, the CDR3 is TGTGCCAGCATCCCAACAGGGCTAGCGGAATACAATGAGCAGTTCTTC. Its protein product is CASIPTGLAEYNEQFF.

This chain links TRBV28 with TRBJ1-4, with D possibly TRBD1 on 5 matching bases. V lost 4 bases and J lost 0, with 9 bases in between. Germline V gene data show CDR1 as MDHEN and CDR2 as SYDVKM. This CDR3 is 15 amino acids long. CDR3 in amino acids: CASSSGVSTNEKLFF. CDR3 sequence (DNA): TGTGCCAGCAGTTCGGGGGTCTCAACTAATGAAAAACTGTTTTTT.

The rearrangement joins TRBV29-1 to TRBJ2-2; D perhaps matches TRBD2 (6 bases). Looked up from germline, CDR1 is SQVTM and CDR2 is ANQGSEA. CDR3 size: 14 residues. V dropped 8 bases and J dropped 4 bases, with 17 bases sitting between them. The DNA for the CDR3 is TGCAGCTTCCGAGGCGGGGAAGGCACCGGGGAGCTGTTTTTT. Its protein product is CSFRGGEGTGELFF.

This rearrangement joins TRBV5-4 to TRBJ2-3; tentatively, D is TRBD1 (7 bases). Per the germline V gene, CDR1 is SGHNT and CDR2 is YYREEE (reference sequence). The CDR3 has 13 amino acids. V was clipped by 1 base and J by 7 bases, with 10 bases between them. This CDR3 reads CASSLPGGYTQYF. CDR3 sequence (DNA): TGTGCCAGCAGCTTGCCAGGGGGGTATACGCAGTATTTT.

This clone was found once. The rearrangement joins TRBV6-1 to TRBJ2-1; 7 nucleotides match TRBD2. This CDR3 is built from 18 residues. Unmatched junction bases numbered 15, after V lost 2 bases and J lost 5 bases. Germline-derived CDR1 and CDR2 are MNHNS and SASEGT. In DNA, the CDR3 is TGTGCCAGCAGTGAATTCAGGTTGGAGCGGGGCAATCACAATGAGCAGTTCTTC. Its protein product is CASSEFRLERGNHNEQFF.

V usage is TRBV15 and J usage is TRBJ2-5, with D perhaps TRBD1 (5 bases). The germline V and J ends were trimmed by 8 bases and 5 bases, with 21 bases remaining between them. Germline-derived CDR1 and CDR2 are LNHNV and YYDKDF (reference sequence). The CDR3 extends over 15 amino acids. DNA of the CDR3: TGTGCCACCCGAGGCGTTCCACTCCCAGGGGAGACCCAGTACTTC. Translated: CATRGVPLPGETQYF.

This chain links TRBV15 with TRBJ2-1; D remains ambiguous. V was cut by 1 base and J by 5 bases, with 6 bases left in between. The CDR3 is 13 amino acids. In germline, CDR1 is LNHNV, CDR2 YYDKDF (reference sequence). CDR3 residues: CATSRVRNNEQFF. The CDR3 DNA reads TGTGCCACCAGCAGAGTTAGGAACAATGAGCAGTTCTTC.

Only one count was recorded for this clone. The rearrangement uses TRBV5-5 and TRBJ2-5; D remains ambiguous. This CDR3 spans 14 amino acids. CDR1 is SGHKS and CDR2 is YYEKEE in the germline V gene (reference sequence). Trimming cost V 2 bases and J 0 bases, with 8 bases left between them. The CDR3 bases are TGTGCCAGCAGCTTATCCGTGTACCAAGAGACCCAGTACTTC. Translating it yields CASSLSVYQETQYF.